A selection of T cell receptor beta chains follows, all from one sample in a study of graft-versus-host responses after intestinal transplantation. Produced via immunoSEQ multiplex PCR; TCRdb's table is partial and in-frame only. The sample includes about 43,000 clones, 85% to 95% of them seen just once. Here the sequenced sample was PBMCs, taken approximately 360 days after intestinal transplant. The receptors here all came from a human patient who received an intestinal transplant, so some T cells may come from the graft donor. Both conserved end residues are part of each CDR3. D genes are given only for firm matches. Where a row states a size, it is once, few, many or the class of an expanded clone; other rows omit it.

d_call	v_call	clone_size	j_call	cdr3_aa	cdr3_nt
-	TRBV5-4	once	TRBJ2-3	CASSSPTSTDTQYF	TGTGCCAGCAGCTCACCTACTAGCACAGATACGCAGTATTTT
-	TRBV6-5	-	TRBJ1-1	CASSSFVSTEAFF	TGTGCCAGCAGTTCTTTCGTCAGCACTGAAGCTTTCTTT
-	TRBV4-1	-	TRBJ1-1	CASSSTAVTEAFF	TGCGCCAGCAGCTCAACCGCCGTGACTGAAGCTTTCTTT
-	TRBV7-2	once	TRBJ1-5	CASSLVGFWNQPQHF	TGTGCCAGCAGCTTGGTAGGGTTTTGGAATCAGCCCCAGCATTTT
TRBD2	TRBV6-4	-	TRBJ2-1	CASSHLAGVYNEQFF	TGTGCCAGCAGCCACCTAGCGGGGGTCTACAATGAGCAGTTCTTC
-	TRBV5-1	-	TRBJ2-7	CASSSGQNSYEQYF	TGCGCCAGCAGCTCGGGACAAAACTCCTACGAGCAGTACTTC
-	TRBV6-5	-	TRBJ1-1	CASSYSGMNTEAFF	TGTGCCAGCAGTTATTCCGGAATGAACACTGAAGCTTTCTTT
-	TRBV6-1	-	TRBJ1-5	CASSVRIKGQAHNQPQHF	TGTGCCAGCAGTGTTAGAATTAAGGGTCAAGCACACAATCAGCCCCAGCATTTT
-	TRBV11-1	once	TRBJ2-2	CASSKGVANTGELFF	TGTGCCAGCAGCAAGGGGGTCGCGAACACCGGGGAGCTGTTTTTT
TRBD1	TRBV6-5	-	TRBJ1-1	CASSSRQGYTEAFF	TGTGCCAGCAGTTCACGACAGGGTTACACTGAAGCTTTCTTT
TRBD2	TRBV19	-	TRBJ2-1	CASSIHATSGRYEQFF	TGTGCCAGTAGTATCCACGCGACTAGCGGGAGGTATGAGCAGTTCTTC
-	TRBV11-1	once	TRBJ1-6	CASSLSGGGYNSPLHF	TGTGCCAGCAGCTTGAGCGGAGGGGGATATAATTCACCCCTCCACTTT
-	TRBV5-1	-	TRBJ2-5	CASSLARGVGETQYF	TGCGCCAGCAGCCTCGCTAGAGGGGTTGGAGAGACCCAGTACTTC
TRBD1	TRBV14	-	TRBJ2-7	CASSRGGQAFSYEQYF	TGTGCCAGCAGCCGAGGGGGACAGGCATTCTCCTACGAGCAGTACTTC
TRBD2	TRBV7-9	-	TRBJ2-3	CASSLGGTSGSTDTQYF	TGTGCCAGCAGCTTAGGAGGGACTAGCGGGAGTACAGATACGCAGTATTTT
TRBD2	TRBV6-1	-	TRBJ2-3	CASSELAGGSDTQYF	TGTGCCAGCAGTGAACTAGCGGGAGGTTCAGATACGCAGTATTTT
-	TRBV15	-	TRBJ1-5	CATSRSTGSSNQPQHF	TGTGCCACCAGCAGGTCAACAGGGTCCAGCAATCAGCCCCAGCATTTT
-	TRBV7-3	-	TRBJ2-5	CASSLNSQETQYF	TGTGCCAGCAGCTTAAATAGTCAAGAGACCCAGTACTTC
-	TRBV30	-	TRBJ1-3	CAWSTLLTAGNTIYF	TGTGCCTGGAGCACTCTTTTGACGGCTGGAAACACCATATATTTT
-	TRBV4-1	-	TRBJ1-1	CASSHPGLPLMDEAFF	TGCGCCAGCAGCCACCCCGGACTCCCGTTGATGGATGAAGCTTTCTTT
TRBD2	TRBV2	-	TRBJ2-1	CASRGGSLRAQFF	TGTGCCAGCAGGGGGGGGAGTCTGAGGGCCCAGTTCTTC
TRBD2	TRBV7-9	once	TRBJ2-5	CASSLGGSGGETQYF	TGTGCCAGCAGCTTAGGCGGGAGCGGGGGAGAGACCCAGTACTTC
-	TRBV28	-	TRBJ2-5	CASSFGVLARQETQYF	TGTGCCAGCAGTTTCGGTGTTCTAGCGCGCCAAGAGACCCAGTACTTC
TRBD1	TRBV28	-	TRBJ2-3	CASSQTGIHTDTQYF	TGTGCCAGCAGCCAGACAGGGATCCACACAGATACGCAGTATTTT